This TCR beta chain was captured in a study of T-cell memory formation after mild COVID-19. TCRdb re-analysed the 5' RACE reads in MiXCR, keeping a single row per CDR3 protein. The sample holds about 340,000 distinct CDR3 sequences, 20% to 25% seen once. CDR1 and CDR2 (germline): MNHEY, SVGAGI. V lost 5 bases, J lost 5 bases, and 18 bases lay in between. This CDR3 is built from 15 residues. The chain uses TRBV6-5 and TRBJ1-2, with D uncertain. This clonotype was sampled from a young man who had mild COVID-19 (a few samples of this study predate the infection). Cell type and time point are not known. Source material: PBMCs or a T cell subset sorted from them (not recorded which). As DNA, the CDR3 is TGTGCCAGCAGTAGAGGAGGACCCCAAGGGTATGGCTACACCTTC. This translates into CASSRGGPQGYGYTF.